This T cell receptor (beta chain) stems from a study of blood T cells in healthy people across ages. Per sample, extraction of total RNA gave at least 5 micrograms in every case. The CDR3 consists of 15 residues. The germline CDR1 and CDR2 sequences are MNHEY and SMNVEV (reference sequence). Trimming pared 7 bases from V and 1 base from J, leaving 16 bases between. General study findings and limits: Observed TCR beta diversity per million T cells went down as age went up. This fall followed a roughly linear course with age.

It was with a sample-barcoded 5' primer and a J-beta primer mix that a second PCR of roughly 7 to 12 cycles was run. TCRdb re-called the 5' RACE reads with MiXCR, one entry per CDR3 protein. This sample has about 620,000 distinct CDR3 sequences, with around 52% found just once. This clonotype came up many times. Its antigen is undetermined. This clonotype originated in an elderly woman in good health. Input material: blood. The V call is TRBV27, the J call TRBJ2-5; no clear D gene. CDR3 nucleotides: TGTGCCAGCAAAGCGACCCGTGGAGTCCAAGAGACCCAGTACTTC. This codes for CASKATRGVQETQYF.